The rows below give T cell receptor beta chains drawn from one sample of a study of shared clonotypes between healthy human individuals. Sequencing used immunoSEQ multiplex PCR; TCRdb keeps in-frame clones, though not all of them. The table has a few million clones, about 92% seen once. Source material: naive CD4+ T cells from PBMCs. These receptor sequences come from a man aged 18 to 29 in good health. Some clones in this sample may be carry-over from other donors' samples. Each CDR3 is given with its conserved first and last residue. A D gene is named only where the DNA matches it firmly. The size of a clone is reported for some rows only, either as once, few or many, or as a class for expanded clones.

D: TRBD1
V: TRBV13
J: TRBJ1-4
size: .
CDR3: CASRTGTGAEKLFF
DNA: TGTGCCAGCAGGACCGGGACAGGGGCTGAAAAACTGTTTTTT

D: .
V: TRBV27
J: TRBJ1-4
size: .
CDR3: CASSFDRRNEKLFF
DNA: TGTGCCAGCAGTTTTGACAGGAGGAATGAAAAACTGTTTTTT

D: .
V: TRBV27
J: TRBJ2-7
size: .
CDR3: CASWAGTGSYEQYF
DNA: TGTGCCAGCTGGGCCGGGACGGGCTCCTACGAGCAGTACTTC

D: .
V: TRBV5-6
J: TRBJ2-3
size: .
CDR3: CASSFIGRGFSDTQYF
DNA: TGTGCCAGCAGCTTTATCGGCCGGGGATTTTCGGATACGCAGTATTTT

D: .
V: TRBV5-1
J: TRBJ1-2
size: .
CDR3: CASSLGGGGLNYGYTF
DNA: TGCGCCAGCAGCTTGGGCGGCGGGGGACTTAACTATGGCTACACCTTC

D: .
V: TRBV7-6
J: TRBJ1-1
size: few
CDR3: CASSLGSENTEAFF
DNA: TGTGCCAGCAGCTTAGGATCAGAGAACACTGAAGCTTTCTTT

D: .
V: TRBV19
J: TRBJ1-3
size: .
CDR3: CASSIAGLGNTIYF
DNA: TGTGCCAGTAGTATAGCAGGCCTCGGAAACACCATATATTTT

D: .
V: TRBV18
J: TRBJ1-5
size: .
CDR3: CASSGRLSNQPQHF
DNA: TGTGCCAGCTCGGGCAGATTAAGCAATCAGCCCCAGCATTTT

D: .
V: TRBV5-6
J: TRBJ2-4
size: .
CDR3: CASSPGPLAKNIQYF
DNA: TGTGCCAGCAGCCCCGGGCCCCTAGCCAAAAACATTCAGTACTTC

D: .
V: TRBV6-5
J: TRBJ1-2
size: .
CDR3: CASSPAWVYGYTF
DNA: TGTGCCAGCAGCCCCGCGTGGGTCTATGGCTACACCTTC

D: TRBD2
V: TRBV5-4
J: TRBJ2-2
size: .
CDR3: CASSTPLAGDATGELFF
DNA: TGTGCCAGCAGCACCCCCCTAGCGGGAGACGCCACCGGGGAGCTGTTTTTT

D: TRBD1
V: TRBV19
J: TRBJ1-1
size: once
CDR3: CASRAGQLNTEAFF
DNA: TGTGCCAGTAGGGCGGGACAGTTGAACACTGAAGCTTTCTTT

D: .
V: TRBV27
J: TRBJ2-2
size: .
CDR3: CASSLRRRTGGELFF
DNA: TGTGCCAGCAGTTTACGGCGGAGAACGGGCGGGGAGCTGTTTTTT

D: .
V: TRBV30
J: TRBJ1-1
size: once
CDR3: CACDPDIERKAFF
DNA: TGTGCCTGCGACCCTGACATCGAAAGAAAAGCTTTCTTT

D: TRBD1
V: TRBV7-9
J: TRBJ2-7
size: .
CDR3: CASSLFYTTGQGVEQYF
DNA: TGTGCCAGCAGCCTTTTCTACACCACCGGACAGGGGGTCGAGCAGTACTTC

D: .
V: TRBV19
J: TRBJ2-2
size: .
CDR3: CASSIHPPGELFF
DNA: TGTGCCAGTAGTATACACCCGCCCGGGGAGCTGTTTTTT

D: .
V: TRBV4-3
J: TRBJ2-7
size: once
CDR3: CASSQEQGPTYEQYF
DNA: TGCGCCAGCAGCCAAGAGCAGGGTCCAACCTACGAGCAGTACTTC

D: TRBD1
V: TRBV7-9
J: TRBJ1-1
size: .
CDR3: CASSFAGTGNTEAFF
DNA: TGTGCCAGCAGTTTCGCCGGGACAGGGAACACTGAAGCTTTCTTT

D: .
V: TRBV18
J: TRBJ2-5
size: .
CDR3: CASSPLGLYGRNAETQYF
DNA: TGTGCCAGCTCACCCCTGGGGCTTTACGGACGAAACGCGGAGACCCAGTACTTC

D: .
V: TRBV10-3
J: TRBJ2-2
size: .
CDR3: CASAGSPNTGELFF
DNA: TGTGCCTCAGCAGGGTCCCCGAACACCGGGGAGCTGTTTTTT

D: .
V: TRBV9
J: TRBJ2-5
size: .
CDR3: CASKPPGQETQYF
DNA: TGTGCCAGCAAGCCCCCAGGCCAAGAGACCCAGTACTTC

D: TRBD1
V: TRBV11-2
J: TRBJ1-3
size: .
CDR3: CASSLGTGFSGNTIYF
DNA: TGTGCCAGCAGCTTAGGGACAGGCTTCTCTGGAAACACCATATATTTT

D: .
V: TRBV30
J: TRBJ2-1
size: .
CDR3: CAWSLLNEQFF
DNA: TGTGCCTGGAGTCTTCTCAATGAGCAGTTCTTC

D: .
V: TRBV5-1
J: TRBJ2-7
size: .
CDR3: CASSLGGSEVYEQYF
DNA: TGCGCCAGCAGCTTGGGAGGGTCGGAGGTCTACGAGCAGTACTTC

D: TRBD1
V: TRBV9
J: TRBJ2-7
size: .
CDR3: CASSEGQGSYEQYF
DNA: TGTGCCAGCAGCGAGGGACAGGGTAGCTACGAGCAGTACTTC

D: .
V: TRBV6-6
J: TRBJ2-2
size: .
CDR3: CASGLNTGELFF
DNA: TGTGCCAGCGGGTTGAACACCGGGGAGCTGTTTTTT